Sequencing of this T cell receptor (beta chain) was carried out in a study of T-cell reconstitution after alpha-beta-depleted transplantation in children (dated by TCRdb to 2016 to 2017). At the level of the whole study: Using TCR repertoire profiling, the study quantitatively followed how T-cell immune reconstitution unfolded in children after TCRalphabeta/CD19-depleted allogeneic hematopoietic cell transplantation.

Receptors were amplified or captured by PCR. Instrument on record: Illumina HiSeq 2500. To normalize quantification of the TCRbeta repertoire, the TCR libraries were built with molecular barcoding that relied on unique molecular identifiers. TCRdb reworked the public reads: Q25 trimming with fastp, MiXCR clone assembly, productive beta chains retained. Rows with a matching CDR3 protein are joined into one entry that keeps the most common DNA and genes. Across this sample there are about 230,000 distinct CDR3 sequences, with 8% to 9.5% seen only once. The leading ten clones occupy approximately 6.2% of the sample. This clonotype came up many times. Its recognized antigen is unknown. Qualities for individual bases were not recorded, and no much larger clone is one base off. The origin of this receptor is a human donor who donated a stem cell graft to a child with acute lymphoblastic leukemia. The source was PBMCs from the stem cell graft donor, collected from the stem cell graft.

The CDR3 reads as follows: CSASIGTRSDTQYF. The DNA is TGCAGTGCTAGTATTGGGACAAGGTCAGATACGCAGTATTTT. The chain uses TRBV20-1 and TRBJ2-3; D gene: possibly TRBD1, on 6 matching bases. V loses 3 bases, J loses 4 bases, and the germline ends lie 14 bases apart. CDR1 and CDR2 are read off the germline V gene (reference sequence) as DFQATT and SNEGSKA. Its CDR3 holds 14 amino acids, cysteine through phenylalanine. Of all the DNA, just the CDR3 is kept, 42 bases in frame from base 1.